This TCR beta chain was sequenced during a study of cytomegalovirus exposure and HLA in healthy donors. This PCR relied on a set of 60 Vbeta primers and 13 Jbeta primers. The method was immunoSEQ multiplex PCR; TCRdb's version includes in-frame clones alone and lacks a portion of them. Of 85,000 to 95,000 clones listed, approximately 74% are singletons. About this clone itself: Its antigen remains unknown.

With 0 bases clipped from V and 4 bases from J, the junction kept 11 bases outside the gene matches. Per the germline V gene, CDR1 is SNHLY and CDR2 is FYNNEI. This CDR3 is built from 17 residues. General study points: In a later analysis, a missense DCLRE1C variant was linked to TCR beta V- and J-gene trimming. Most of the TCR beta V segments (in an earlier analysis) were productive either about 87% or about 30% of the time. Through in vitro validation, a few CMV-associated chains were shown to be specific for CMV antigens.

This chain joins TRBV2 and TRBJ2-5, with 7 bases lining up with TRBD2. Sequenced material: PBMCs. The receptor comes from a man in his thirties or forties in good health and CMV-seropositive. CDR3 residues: CASSEALGGGVRETQYF. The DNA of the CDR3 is TGTGCCAGCAGTGAAGCGCTGGGCGGGGGTGTCCGAGAGACCCAGTACTTC.